The T cell receptor (beta chain) described here comes from a study of T cell repertoires in cytomegalovirus infection. Study as a whole: It was the public TCR beta signatures that indicated both CMV infection and matching HLA type.

This clonotype came up a few times. Its antigen is not identified. TCRdb redid the calling of the reads with MiXCR, one entry per CDR3 protein. The sample carries hundreds of thousands of distinct CDR3 sequences, 29% recorded once. The CDR3 is 15 residues long. The ends lost 4 bases at V and 7 bases at J; junction bases unmatched: 11. The germline V gene encodes CDR1 LNHDA and CDR2 SQIVND (reference sequence). Sample: cultured PBMCs, taken from culture after CMV antigen stimulation. This TCR came from a human donor in good health (CMV status not recorded). Some clones in this sample may be carry-over from other donors' samples. The rearrangement uses TRBV19 and TRBJ2-7, with 9 bases lining up with TRBD1. The CDR3 nucleotides are TGTGCCAGTAGTAACAGGGGGCGACTGACGGGGGAGCAGTACTTC. This gives the protein CASSNRGRLTGEQYF.